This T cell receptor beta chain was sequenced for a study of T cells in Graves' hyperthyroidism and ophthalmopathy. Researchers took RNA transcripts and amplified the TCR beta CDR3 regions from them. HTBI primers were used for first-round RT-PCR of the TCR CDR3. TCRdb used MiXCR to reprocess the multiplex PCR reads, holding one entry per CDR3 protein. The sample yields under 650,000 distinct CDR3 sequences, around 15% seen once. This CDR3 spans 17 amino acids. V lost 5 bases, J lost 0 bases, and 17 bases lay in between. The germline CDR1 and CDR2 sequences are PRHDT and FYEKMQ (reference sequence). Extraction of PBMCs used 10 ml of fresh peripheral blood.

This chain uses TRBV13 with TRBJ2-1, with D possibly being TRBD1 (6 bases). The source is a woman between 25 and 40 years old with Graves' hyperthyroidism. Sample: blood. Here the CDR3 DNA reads TGTGCCAGCAGCCCCCAACTCCGGGACAACTCCTACAATGAGCAGTTCTTC. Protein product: CASSPQLRDNSYNEQFF.